What follows is one TCR beta chain and its context. The specificity of this receptor is unknown. Base qualities are not at hand, and no much larger clone is one base apart. RNA was extracted using the RNeasy kit, and about 0.5 to 1 microgram was reverse transcribed with random hexamers. The immunoSEQ multiplex PCR assay, covering 54 Vbeta and 13 Jbeta segments, was used to amplify TCR beta CDR3 regions. To correct PCR amplification bias, a synthetic template baseline was used for both primer optimization and computational correction. In the paper's pipeline: Reads were assigned to V, D and J genes according to IMGT and analyzed in immunoSEQ Analyzer, with only productive sequences retained. Clonality was calculated as one minus the Shannon entropy normalized by log2 of the number of productive unique sequences. Public and private clones were assessed among the 100 most prevalent clones of each patient and control. A clone was defined as Susac-specific if it was absent from the healthy and MS cohorts, from 1052 published viral clones and from other ImmuneACCESS disease sequences. TCRdb reworked the public reads: Q25 trimming with fastp, MiXCR clone assembly, productive beta chains retained. Under each unique CDR3 protein, matching rows form one entry showing the most common genes and DNA. These V and J calls originate from TCRdb's pipeline instead of the authors' own analysis. Counted in this sample were 200,000 to 300,000 distinct CDR3 sequences; 90% to 97% of them appeared once. The ten largest account for 0.1% of the sample.

The data derive from a study of CD8 T cells in Susac syndrome (dated by TCRdb to the late 2010s). At the level of the whole study: Among the sequenced Susac syndrome patients, roughly six had clinically active disease and fewer than 10 were in clinical remission. At the time of blood withdrawal, Susac syndrome patients were either therapy-naive, taking corticosteroids (with some also receiving IVIg), or on IVIg alone. The study used repertoire sequencing to test whether antigen drove CD8+ T cell activation and differentiation in Susac syndrome. General study outcomes and caveats: The number of individuals in the TCR sequencing and HLA analysis was acknowledged as relatively small. The CD4+ T cell repertoire of patients with Susac syndrome showed no detectable clonal expansion.

High-throughput TCR beta sequencing profiled peripheral blood CD8+ and CD4+ T cells from healthy donors, Susac syndrome patients and multiple sclerosis patients. The Susac syndrome patients fulfilled recently defined diagnostic criteria for definite or probable disease. Bulk CD8+ and CD4+ T cells were purified by magnetic negative isolation, whereas CD8+ TEMRA cells were enriched by FACS. Blood was drawn into EDTA tubes, processed within 24 hours, and PBMCs were isolated by density gradient centrifugation. PBMCs intended for TCR sequencing were cryopreserved in liquid nitrogen and thawed later in a water bath at 37 degrees C. The sorted or isolated CD4+, CD8+ and CD8+ TEMRA cells had a purity of 90% or higher. The TCR originated in a human donor with Susac syndrome. The specimen was CD4+ T cells from PBMCs.

The CDR3 region has the sequence CASSLASSGRAGNEQFF. The nucleotides read TGTGCCAGCAGCTTAGCATCTAGCGGGAGGGCCGGCAATGAGCAGTTCTTC. This chain is built from TRBV5-4 and TRBJ2-1, and 12 bases in between align with TRBD2. V ends up 2 bases short and J 6 bases short, with an unmatched junction base count of 9. From its cysteine to its phenylalanine, the CDR3 spans 17 amino acids. Only the CDR3 part of the read is kept: 51 bases, read in frame from the first base. Taken from the germline V gene (reference sequence), the CDR1 and CDR2 loops are SGHNT and YYREEE.